The 9 T cell receptor beta chains in this list originate from one sample, sequenced in a study of cytomegalovirus exposure and HLA in healthy donors. The PCR had 60 Vbeta and 13 Jbeta primers. The method was immunoSEQ multiplex PCR; TCRdb's version includes in-frame clones alone and lacks a portion of them. The data show roughly 110,000 clones, approximately 84% seen once. Sequenced: PBMCs. These receptors originate from a man aged 25 to 40 in good health and CMV-seronegative.

V is TRBV2 and J is TRBJ1-3; maybe TRBD1 (6 bases). This CDR3 region has 15 residues. V lost 1 base to trimming and J lost 3 bases, with 10 bases between them. Germline CDR1 and CDR2: SNHLY and FYNNEI. The CDR3 nucleotides read TGTGCCAGCAGTGAAGTAAAACAGGGTGGAAACACCATATATTTT. Translating gives CASSEVKQGGNTIYF.

This chain's CDR3 is CASSWAGYNEQFF. CDR3 DNA sequence: TGTGCCAGTAGTTGGGCTGGCTACAATGAGCAGTTCTTC. V and J are TRBV19 and TRBJ2-1; no firm D call. Trimming took off 5 bases at V and 3 bases at J, with 8 bases between the two ends. CDR1 is LNHDA, CDR2 SQIVND, per germline (reference sequence). The CDR3 runs to 13 residues.

The rearrangement uses TRBV15 and TRBJ1-2; 10 bases fit TRBD1. V trimming: 5 bases; J trimming: 2 bases; junction bases outside the gene matches: 14. The CDR3 covers 18 residues. Germline-derived CDR1 and CDR2 are LNHNV and YYDKDF (reference sequence). The CDR3 here is CATSGDRGPYLPNYGYTF. CDR3 in DNA: TGTGCCACCAGCGGTGACAGGGGGCCTTACCTTCCAAACTATGGCTACACCTTC. Complete variable domain (other parts from reference TRBV15 and TRBJ1-2): DAMVIQNPRYQVTQFGKPVTLSCSQTLNHNVMYWYQQKSSQAPKLLFHYYDKDFNNEADTPDNFQSRRPNTSFCFLDIRSPGLGDTAMYLCATSGDRGPYLPNYGYTFGSGTRLTVV.

The rearrangement joins TRBV5-1 to TRBJ2-7; 11 bases fit TRBD2. V lost 1 base, J lost 4 bases, and 4 bases stayed unmatched. Germline V gene data show CDR1 as SGHRS and CDR2 as YFSETQ. The CDR3 sequence is 15 residues long. The CDR3 nucleotides are TGCGCCAGCAGCTTGTGGGGACTAGCGGTTTACGAGCAGTACTTC. This gives the protein CASSLWGLAVYEQYF.

This chain connects TRBV7-2 to TRBJ2-5; a weak D match, TRBD2 (5 bases). The CDR3 extends over 13 amino acids. Between the trimmed V and J ends, which lost 4 bases and 3 bases, there was a span of 9 bases. The germline gives CDR1 SGHTA, CDR2 FQGNSA. CDR3 DNA sequence: TGTGCCAGCAGCTCAGCGGAGGAAGAGACCCAGTACTTC. Translation: CASSSAEEETQYF.

This rearrangement joins TRBV18 to TRBJ2-3, with 15 nucleotides matching TRBD2. V lost 5 bases, J lost 8 bases, and 8 bases stayed unmatched. The CDR3 totals 16 residues. Per germline, CDR1 KGHSH and CDR2 LQKENI. CDR3 region: CASSTRTSGGETTQYF. The CDR3 DNA reads TGTGCCAGCTCAACAAGGACTAGCGGGGGGGAGACTACGCAGTATTTT.

The chain joins TRBV10-1 to TRBJ2-3; 7 nucleotides agree with TRBD1. The CDR3 is 14 amino acids. Germline assignment: CDR1 WNHNN and CDR2 SYGVQD (reference sequence). Losses at the gene ends were 6 bases for V and 2 bases for J; bases not matched to a gene: 5. CDR3 coding DNA: TGCGCCAGCAGAGGGGACAGACTCACAGATACGCAGTATTTT. It codes for CASRGDRLTDTQYF.

This chain links TRBV28 with TRBJ2-5; no clear D. The CDR3 consists of 13 residues. CDR1 is MDHEN and CDR2 is SYDVKM in the germline V gene. Trimming removed 5 bases from V and 5 bases from J, with 12 bases in between. CDR3 in amino acids: CASSIPSVETQYF. The CDR3 nucleotides are TGTGCCAGCAGTATCCCCTCGGTGGAGACCCAGTACTTC.

The rearrangement uses TRBV9 and TRBJ2-2, with D unclear. V lost 0 bases and J lost 5, with 11 bases in between. The CDR3 sequence is 15 residues long. Germline V gene data show CDR1 as SGDLS and CDR2 as YYNGEE. As DNA, the CDR3 is TGTGCCAGCAGCGTAGAATCCCGAGAAACCGGGGAGCTGTTTTTT. Its translation is CASSVESRETGELFF.